These 20 T cell receptor beta chains originate from one sample sequenced in a study of T cell changes during pregnancy in multiple sclerosis. The method was immunoSEQ multiplex PCR; TCRdb's version includes in-frame clones alone and lacks a portion of them. Here the sample spans 88,000 or so clones, under 95% being singletons. The source was peripheral blood, collected before pregnancy. The receptor set was obtained from a female donor with multiple sclerosis, enrolled in a pregnancy study.

The V call is TRBV5-1, the J call TRBJ2-3; weak D call: TRBD1 (6 bases). V lost 1 base to trimming and J lost 3 bases, with 12 bases between them. Germline V lookup: CDR1 SGHRS, CDR2 YFSETQ. This CDR3 comprises 15 residues. In DNA form, the CDR3 reads TGCGCCAGCAGCTTGTATTTTCAGGGGACAGATACGCAGTATTTT. Protein: CASSLYFQGTDTQYF.

The chain links TRBV19 to TRBJ1-5, with D unresolved. In germline, CDR1 is LNHDA, CDR2 SQIVND (reference sequence). The CDR3 is 13 amino acids. Trimming took off 5 bases at V and 4 bases at J, with 9 bases between the two ends. The CDR3 bases are TGTGCCAGTAGTCCACCAGGTAATCAGCCCCAGCATTTT. Translating gives CASSPPGNQPQHF. Full variable domain (rest looked up from reference TRBV19 and TRBJ1-5): DGGITQSPKYLFRKEGQNVTLSCEQNLNHDAMYWYRQDPGQGLRLIYYSQIVNDFQKGDIAEGYSVSREKKESFPLTVTSAQKNPTAFYLCASSPPGNQPQHFGDGTRLSIL.

This chain uses TRBV13 with TRBJ2-7; TRBD1 matches 8 bases. Germline V CDR1 and CDR2: PRHDT, FYEKMQ (reference sequence). The CDR3 length is 14 residues. V shed 4 bases and J 1 base; nucleotides not matched to a gene: 3. CDR3 residues: CASSWTGKSYEQYF. DNA for the CDR3: TGTGCCAGCAGCTGGACAGGGAAATCCTACGAGCAGTACTTC.

CDR3 sequence reads: CASSSGSNTEAFF. The CDR3 nucleotides read TGTGCCAGCAGCTCAGGTTCGAACACTGAAGCTTTCTTT. This rearrangement joins TRBV5-4 to TRBJ1-1, with D unresolved. This CDR3 is 13 amino acids long. Trimming pared 3 bases from V and 1 base from J, leaving 7 bases between. Germline CDR1 SGHNT, CDR2 YYREEE (reference sequence). Full variable domain (rest looked up from reference TRBV5-4 and TRBJ1-1): ETGVTQSPTHLIKTRGQQVTLRCSSQSGHNTVSWYQQALGQGPQFIFQYYREEENGRGNFPPRFSGLQFPNYSSELNVNALELDDSALYLCASSSGSNTEAFFGQGTRLTVV.

The V call is TRBV7-2, the J call TRBJ2-7; 9 nucleotides agree with TRBD1. V trimming: 5 bases; J trimming: 11 bases; junction bases outside the gene matches: 13. The CDR3 is made up of 14 amino acids. Germline V gene sequence: CDR1 SGHTA, CDR2 FQGNSA. CDR3 nucleotide sequence: TGTGCCAGCAGCGAAGGGGGGACAGGGAGGTTAGAGTACTTC. Translated: CASSEGGTGRLEYF.

CDR3 DNA sequence: TGTGCCAGCAGCCCAGCCGCGGGGGGCGGCTATGGCTACACCTTC. Protein: CASSPAAGGGYGYTF. The chain combines TRBV7-2 with TRBJ1-2; the D gene is possibly TRBD1 (6 bases). V was trimmed by 5 bases and J by 4 bases, leaving 17 bases between them. Germline V gene data show CDR1 as SGHTA and CDR2 as FQGNSA. This CDR3 has 15 amino acids.

The genes are TRBV9 and TRBJ1-5, with D perhaps TRBD1 (6 bases). V was cut by 5 bases and J by 4 bases, with 7 bases left in between. The V gene's germline CDR1 is SGDLS and CDR2 YYNGEE. The CDR3 sequence is 12 residues long. The CDR3: CASSQGNQPQHF. The CDR3 DNA follows: TGTGCCAGCAGTCAGGGGAATCAGCCCCAGCATTTT.

The chain couples TRBV19 to TRBJ2-7; no clear D. Trimming cost V 5 bases and J 0 bases, with 11 bases left between them. The CDR3 loop spans 14 amino acids. Germline V CDR1 and CDR2: LNHDA, SQIVND (reference sequence). CDR3 amino acids: CASSPAVSSYEQYF. Written as DNA, the CDR3 is TGTGCCAGTAGTCCCGCCGTTAGCTCCTACGAGCAGTACTTC.

The chain uses TRBV4-2 and TRBJ2-7; tentative D call: TRBD2 (5 bases). Germline values: CDR1 LGHNA, CDR2 YNFKEQ. V lost 0 bases and J lost 2, with 8 bases in between. The CDR3 contains 14 residues. CDR3 coding DNA: TGTGCCAGCAGCCAAGAGGACGGGACCTACGAGCAGTACTTC. It yields the protein CASSQEDGTYEQYF.

J is TRBJ1-2 and V is TRBV10-3, with 7 nucleotides matching TRBD1. The CDR3 has 13 residues. Germline assignment: CDR1 ENHRY and CDR2 SYGVKD. V dropped 2 bases and J dropped 7; count of bases not matched to a gene: 4. The CDR3 reads CAISEDRVSGYTF. The CDR3 region has the DNA TGTGCCATCAGTGAGGACAGGGTTTCTGGCTACACCTTC.

This rearrangement joins TRBV6-1 to TRBJ2-3; TRBD2 matches at 14 bases. The CDR3 has 16 residues. The germline V gene encodes CDR1 MNHNS and CDR2 SASEGT. With 4 bases clipped from V and 4 bases from J, the junction kept 4 bases outside the gene matches. CDR3 nucleotides: TGTGCCAGCAGTGTAGGACTAGCGGGGGGTTCAGATACGCAGTATTTT. It specifies CASSVGLAGGSDTQYF.

Only one count was recorded for this clone. The chain uses TRBV13 and TRBJ1-6; 7 nucleotides align to TRBD1. This CDR3 comprises 15 residues. The V gene's germline CDR1 is PRHDT and CDR2 FYEKMQ (reference sequence). V was clipped by 5 bases and J by 9 bases; unmatched bases: 10. The CDR3, as DNA: TGTGCCAGCAGCCCCGGACAGGCTCCGGGTTCACCCCTCCACTTT. This encodes CASSPGQAPGSPLHF.

The chain recombines TRBV7-3 with TRBJ2-2; D unresolved. CDR3 length: 13 amino acids. The germline gives CDR1 SGHTA, CDR2 FQGTGA. Between the trimmed V and J ends, which lost 5 bases and 1 base, there was a span of 5 bases. The CDR3 reads CASSTGNTGELFF. Here the CDR3 DNA reads TGTGCCAGCAGCACGGGGAACACCGGGGAGCTGTTTTTT.

This chain links TRBV6-1 with TRBJ2-2; TRBD1 matches at 7 bases. The V gene end was trimmed by 4 bases and the J gene end by 3 bases; junction bases not matched to a gene: 8. The CDR3 sequence is 16 residues long. Germline CDR1 reads MNHNS; CDR2 reads SASEGT. The CDR3 nucleotides are TGTGCCAGCAGTGGCCCGGGACAGCTTTACACCGGGGAGCTGTTTTTT. Residues: CASSGPGQLYTGELFF.

The chain links TRBV7-6 to TRBJ1-2, with 8 bases matching TRBD1. From germline, CDR1 is SGHVS and CDR2 FNYEAQ. The junction had 4 bases not matched to a gene; V was cut back by 5 bases and J by 2 bases. This CDR3 is 14 amino acids long. CDR3 protein: CASSGRTGNYGYTF. CDR3 DNA sequence: TGTGCCAGCAGCGGGAGGACAGGGAACTATGGCTACACCTTC.

This chain links TRBV27 with TRBJ2-7; a possible D gene is TRBD2 (5 bases). The CDR3 contains 12 residues. The germline CDR1 and CDR2 sequences are MNHEY and SMNVEV (reference sequence). Trimming pared 9 bases from V and 4 bases from J, leaving 13 bases between. This chain's CDR3 is CASSRAGYEQYF. CDR3 coding DNA: TGTGCCAGTTCGCGGGCCGGTTACGAGCAGTACTTC.

The rearrangement joins TRBV7-9 to TRBJ2-7; D not resolved. The V end was cut by 2 bases, the J end by 4 bases, with 9 bases between. Germline V gives CDR1 SEHNR, CDR2 FQNEAQ (reference sequence). This CDR3 is 13 amino acids long. Here the CDR3 DNA reads TGTGCCAGCAGCTTATCCTCAGGTTACGAGCAGTACTTC. Its protein product is CASSLSSGYEQYF. The whole variable domain, filled in from reference TRBV7-9 and TRBJ2-7, reads DTGVSQNPRHKITKRGQNVTFRCDPISEHNRLYWYRQTLGQGPEFLTYFQNEAQLEKSRLLSDRFSAERPKGSFSTLEIQRTEQGDSAMYLCASSLSSGYEQYFGPGTRLTVT.

J is TRBJ2-2 and V is TRBV13; the D gene is possibly TRBD2 (6 bases). The V gene's germline CDR1 is PRHDT and CDR2 FYEKMQ (reference sequence). V lost 1 base and J 5 bases, leaving 20 bases between the germline ends. The CDR3 consists of 18 residues. CDR3 bases: TGTGCCAGCAGCTTAGCGACCCTGAGACTAGTCAATACCGGGGAGCTGTTTTTT. Its protein is CASSLATLRLVNTGELFF.

J is TRBJ2-2 and V is TRBV2; D gene ambiguous. The CDR3 has 15 residues. The V end lost 0 bases, the J end lost 6 bases, and 11 bases lay between the germline ends. Germline V CDR1 and CDR2: SNHLY, FYNNEI. CDR3 sequence reads: CASSEALPGSGELFF. Here the CDR3 DNA reads TGTGCCAGCAGTGAAGCGCTTCCCGGGTCCGGGGAGCTGTTTTTT.

The V call is TRBV9, the J call TRBJ2-1; unclear D gene. Germline lookup yields CDR1 SGDLS and CDR2 YYNGEE. This CDR3 region has 12 residues. Trimming took off 6 bases at V and 3 bases at J, with 7 bases between the two ends. CDR3 sequence: CASIPVYNEQFF. The CDR3 DNA reads TGTGCCAGCATCCCAGTCTACAATGAGCAGTTCTTC.